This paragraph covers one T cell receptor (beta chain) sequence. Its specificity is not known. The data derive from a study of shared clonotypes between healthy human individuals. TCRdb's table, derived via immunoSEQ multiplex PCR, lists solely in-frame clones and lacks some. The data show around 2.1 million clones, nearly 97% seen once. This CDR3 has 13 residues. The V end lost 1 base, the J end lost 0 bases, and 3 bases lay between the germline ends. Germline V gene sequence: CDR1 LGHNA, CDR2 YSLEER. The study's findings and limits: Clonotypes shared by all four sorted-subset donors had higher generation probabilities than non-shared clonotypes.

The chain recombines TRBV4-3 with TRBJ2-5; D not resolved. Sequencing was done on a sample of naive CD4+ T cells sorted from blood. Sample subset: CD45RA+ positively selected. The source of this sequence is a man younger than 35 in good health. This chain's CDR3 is CASSQGNQETQYF. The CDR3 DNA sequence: TGCGCCAGCAGCCAAGGTAACCAAGAGACCCAGTACTTC.